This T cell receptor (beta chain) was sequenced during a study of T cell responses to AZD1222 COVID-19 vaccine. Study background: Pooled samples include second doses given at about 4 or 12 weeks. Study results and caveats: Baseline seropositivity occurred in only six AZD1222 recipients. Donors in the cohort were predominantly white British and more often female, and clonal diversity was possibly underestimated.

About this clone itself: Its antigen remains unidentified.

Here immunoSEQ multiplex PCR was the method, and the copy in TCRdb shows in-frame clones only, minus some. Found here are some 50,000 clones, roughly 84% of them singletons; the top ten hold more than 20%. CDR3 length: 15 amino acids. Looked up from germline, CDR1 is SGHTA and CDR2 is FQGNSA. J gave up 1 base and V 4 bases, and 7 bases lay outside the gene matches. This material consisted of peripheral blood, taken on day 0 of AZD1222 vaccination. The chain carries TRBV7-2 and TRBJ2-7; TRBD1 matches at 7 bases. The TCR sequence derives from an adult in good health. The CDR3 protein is CASSSRRDSSYEQYF. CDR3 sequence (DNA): TGTGCCAGCAGCTCGCGCCGGGACAGTTCCTACGAGCAGTACTTC.